The 29 T cell receptor beta chains below come from one sample, sequenced in a study of T cells in Graves' hyperthyroidism and ophthalmopathy (dated by TCRdb to between 2019 and 2020). The method behind the library was multiplex PCR. The sequencer listed for this sample is Illumina HiSeq 2000. The TCR beta CDR3 regions were amplified from the RNA transcripts. For the first round of RT-PCR on the TCR CDR3, the HTBI primer set was used together with the Qiagen OneStep RT-PCR kit. In TCRdb, the public reads were trimmed at Q25 with fastp and aligned with MiXCR, with productive beta chains retained. CDR3 protein duplicates are merged, each entry listing the most common genes and DNA. The sample profile shows 550,000 to 800,000 distinct CDR3 sequences; about a sixth of them were found once. Around 8.1% of the sample is in the top ten clones. The material sequenced was blood. The receptors originated from a man younger than 30 with Graves' hyperthyroidism.

In the case of this clonotype: This may arise from a read error, as a much more abundant clone is one base away. This sequence joins TRBV28 and TRBJ2-7, with no clear D. Trimming removed 4 bases from V and 7 bases from J, with 17 bases in between. The CDR3 is 14 amino acids. Per germline, CDR1 MDHEN and CDR2 SYDVKM. The chain's CDR3 is CASSWVGPSDEQYF. CDR3 nucleotide sequence: TGTGCCAGCAGTTGGGTTGGCCCCTCCGATGAGCAGTACTTC.

The chain carries TRBV19 and TRBJ2-1, with 11 bases matching TRBD2. This CDR3 contains 16 residues. Per germline, CDR1 LNHDA and CDR2 SQIVND (reference sequence). V gave up 3 bases and J gave up 3 bases; unmatched junction bases: 4. The CDR3 sequence: CASSMTGTSGYNEQFF. The CDR3 DNA sequence: TGTGCCAGTAGTATGACCGGGACTAGCGGCTACAATGAGCAGTTCTTC.

This chain joins TRBV30 and TRBJ2-1; 13 bases match TRBD2. This CDR3 comprises 18 residues. Germline-derived CDR1 and CDR2 are GTSNPN and SVGIG (reference sequence). V was clipped by 0 bases and J by 0 bases; unmatched bases: 5. The CDR3 is CAWSVTRTSGSSYNEQFF. DNA for the CDR3: TGTGCCTGGAGTGTGACGAGGACTAGCGGGAGCTCCTACAATGAGCAGTTCTTC.

This clonotype was seen many times. The chain employs TRBV12-3 or TRBV12-4 and TRBJ1-1; 8 bases fit TRBD1. The V and J ends lost 1 base and 5 bases, in that order; junction bases with no gene match: 3. The CDR3 runs 14 residues. DNA of the CDR3: TGTGCCAGCAGTTTAGGCAGGGGGCCGACTGAAGCTTTCTTT. It codes for CASSLGRGPTEAFF.

V gene TRBV12-3 or TRBV12-4 combines with J gene TRBJ1-1; D may be TRBD1 (5 bases). V was pared by 5 bases and J by 8 bases, with 15 bases between. There are 13 residues in the CDR3. The CDR3 coding sequence is TGTGCCAGCAGTAGGGACCGGGCCCGCGAAGCTTTCTTT. Translated: CASSRDRAREAFF.

This clonotype was seen at least ten times. This sequence joins TRBV11-2 and TRBJ2-7; TRBD2 matches 9 bases. Trimming at V came to 5 bases and at J to 2 bases, leaving 10 bases not matched to a gene. The germline CDR1 and CDR2 sequences are SGHAT and FQNNGV. The CDR3 consists of 16 residues. The CDR3 region has the DNA TGTGCCAGCAGCGTAGCGGGAGACGGCCCTGCCTACGAGCAGTACTTC. Protein sequence: CASSVAGDGPAYEQYF.

This clonotype was counted many times. The V gene is TRBV24-1, the J gene TRBJ2-7, with TRBD2 identical over 9 bases. Germline-derived CDR1 and CDR2 are KGHDR and SFDVKD. After removal of 3 bases from V and 3 bases from J, the junction contained 5 bases not matched to a gene. This CDR3 region has 15 residues. CDR3 loop: CATSDQTSGFYEQYF. The CDR3 DNA reads TGTGCCACCAGTGATCAGACTAGCGGATTCTACGAGCAGTACTTC.

This clonotype was seen only a few times. The gene calls are TRBV7-9 and TRBJ1-2, with 10 bases aligning to TRBD1. Germline CDR1 reads SEHNR; CDR2 reads FQNEAQ (reference sequence). Trimming removed 1 base from V and 8 bases from J; junction bases left unmatched: 1. This CDR3 spans 13 amino acids. The CDR3 DNA is TGTGCCAGCAGCTTAGGGGACAGGGGCGGCTACACCTTC. It encodes CASSLGDRGGYTF. The full variable domain, its missing parts supplied by reference TRBV7-9 and TRBJ1-2, is DTGVSQNPRHKITKRGQNVTFRCDPISEHNRLYWYRQTLGQGPEFLTYFQNEAQLEKSRLLSDRFSAERPKGSFSTLEIQRTEQGDSAMYLCASSLGDRGGYTFGSGTRLTVV.

In this sample, this clonotype turned up many times. The chain recombines TRBV11-3 with TRBJ1-6; D is possibly TRBD1 (5 bases). Germline values: CDR1 SGHNT, CDR2 YENEEA. Trimming cost V 3 bases and J 6 bases, with 6 bases left between them. The CDR3 is 13 amino acids. The CDR3 DNA follows: TGTGCCAGCAGCTTTGACAGTAATTCACCCCTCCACTTT. Translated: CASSFDSNSPLHF.

This chain connects TRBV30 to TRBJ2-7; no firm D call. The germline V and J ends were trimmed by 0 bases and 6 bases, with 12 bases remaining between them. The CDR3 spans 13 residues. CDR1 and CDR2 (germline): GTSNPN, SVGIG (reference sequence). The CDR3 nucleotides read TGTGCCTGGAGTGTAACCCACCGCGCCGAGCAGTACTTC. It is translated as CAWSVTHRAEQYF.

This clonotype came up many times. The V and J genes are TRBV28 and TRBJ2-5; D assignment may be TRBD1 or TRBD2 (6 bases each). The CDR3 consists of 18 residues. Germline V gene sequence: CDR1 MDHEN, CDR2 SYDVKM. V lost 4 bases and J 5 bases, leaving 26 bases between the germline ends. CDR3 region: CASSSRTVKRVSRETQYF. DNA of the CDR3: TGTGCCAGCAGTTCACGGACAGTAAAGCGGGTATCTAGGGAGACCCAGTACTTC.

As to this clonotype: This may stem from a read error, because a much larger clone lies one nucleotide away. The J gene is TRBJ2-1, the V gene TRBV2, with 10 bases matching TRBD1. Germline V gene data show CDR1 as SNHLY and CDR2 as FYNNEI. CDR3 length equals 14 residues. CDR3 bases: TGTGCCAGCAGTGAAGGGACAGGGGGGAATGAGCGGTTCTTC. This sequence encodes CASSEGTGGNERFF.

This clonotype has at least ten counts. The chain is built from TRBV11-1 and TRBJ2-1, with unresolved D. This CDR3 has 15 amino acids. Germline lookup yields CDR1 SGHAT and CDR2 FQDESV (reference sequence). The V gene lost 2 bases and the J gene lost 4 bases, with 12 bases spanning the gap. In nucleotides, the CDR3 is TGTGCCAGCAGCTTAACCCGGGTATTGTACAATGAGCAGTTCTTC. Protein: CASSLTRVLYNEQFF.

This clonotype was recorded many times. The V gene is TRBV2, the J gene TRBJ2-7, with D uncertain. Germline loops: CDR1 SNHLY, CDR2 FYNNEI. Trimming took 7 bases from V and 4 from J, leaving 5 bases between them. The CDR3 has 10 amino acids. Here the CDR3 reads CASNRYEQYF. In DNA form, the CDR3 reads TGTGCCAGCAACCGGTACGAGCAGTACTTC.

This chain connects TRBV9 to TRBJ2-3; maybe TRBD2 (5 bases). Deletions cut 4 bases from V and 0 bases from J, with 18 bases between. CDR1 and CDR2 (germline): SGDLS, YYNGEE. The CDR3 covers 17 residues. CDR3 nucleotide sequence: TGTGCCAGCAGCTCTCCCCGAAGCGGCTCTAGCACAGATACGCAGTATTTT. It yields the protein CASSSPRSGSSTDTQYF.

As for this clonotype: A much bigger clone sits one base away, suggesting this may be a read error. This rearrangement joins TRBV7-7 to TRBJ2-3, with a tentative D call TRBD1 (5 bases). The CDR3 runs 14 residues. Per germline, CDR1 SSHAT and CDR2 FNYEAQ (reference sequence). CDR3: CAGSSLGGTDTQYF. The CDR3 DNA sequence: TGTGCCGGCAGCTCCTTAGGGGGCACAGATACGCAGTATTTT.

There are a few counts of this clonotype. J is TRBJ2-1 and V is TRBV24-1; 14 bases are a match to TRBD2. CDR1 is KGHDR and CDR2 is SFDVKD in the germline V gene. The ends lost 0 bases at V and 7 bases at J; junction bases unmatched: 7. This CDR3 spans 18 amino acids. The CDR3 coding sequence is TGTGCCACCAGTGATTTGTCCGGGACTAGCGGGAGTTTGAATGAGCAGTTCTTC. Translating it yields CATSDLSGTSGSLNEQFF.

The chain has TRBV6-1 and TRBJ2-2; 7 positions agree with TRBD2. Trimming cost V 6 bases and J 4 bases; bases outside gene matches: 11. This CDR3 contains 16 residues. CDR1 is MNHNS and CDR2 is SASEGT in the germline V gene. The CDR3 is CASRTSAKGTTGELFF. The CDR3 DNA reads as TGTGCCAGCAGAACTAGCGCCAAGGGGACCACCGGGGAGCTGTTTTTT.

V and J are TRBV7-9 and TRBJ2-7, with a weak D call TRBD2 (5 bases). The CDR3 consists of 16 residues. Trimming left V 6 bases short and J 0 bases short, with 18 bases between. Germline lookup yields CDR1 SEHNR and CDR2 FQNEAQ (reference sequence). The CDR3 protein is CASSLVGLSSSYEQYF. The CDR3 DNA sequence: TGTGCCAGCAGTCTGGTAGGACTTTCAAGCTCCTACGAGCAGTACTTC.

Only a few counts were recorded for this clonotype. This chain links TRBV7-2 with TRBJ2-1; 11 nucleotides line up with TRBD2. CDR1 SGHTA and CDR2 FQGNSA come from the germline V gene. The V segment lost 1 base and the J segment 8 bases; nucleotides outside the gene matches: 7. The CDR3 has 16 residues. For the CDR3, the DNA is TGTGCCAGCAGCTTAGTAACTAGCGGGAGATTGGATGAGCAGTTCTTC. Its translation: CASSLVTSGRLDEQFF.

This clonotype came up many times. This rearrangement joins TRBV7-2 to TRBJ2-7, with TRBD2 matching 8 bases. Germline V gene data show CDR1 as SGHTA and CDR2 as FQGNSA. V was clipped by 5 bases and J by 5 bases; unmatched bases: 8. The CDR3 consists of 14 residues. Here the CDR3 DNA reads TGTGCCAGCAGCACCTCGGGACTAGGTAACGAGCAGTACTTC. It translates to CASSTSGLGNEQYF.

This clonotype appeared once. The CDR3 DNA follows: TGTGCCAGCAGGCCGACCCAGGGGGCTCGCATGAACACTGAAGCTTTCTTT. It yields the protein CASRPTQGARMNTEAFF. The genes are TRBV11-2 and TRBJ1-1, with 8 bases lining up with TRBD1. V was pared by 6 bases and J by 0 bases, with 12 bases of the junction left unmatched. This CDR3 has 17 amino acids. Germline V gene lookup returns CDR1 SGHAT and CDR2 FQNNGV.

V gene TRBV20-1 combines with J gene TRBJ2-5; no reliable D call. CDR3 length: 11 amino acids. Germline V gene data show CDR1 as DFQATT and CDR2 as SNEGSKA (reference sequence). For the CDR3, the DNA is TGCAGGGTCGAAGTGGGGGAGACCCAGTACTTC. It is translated as CRVEVGETQYF.

The chain recombines TRBV14 with TRBJ1-1, with no clear D. V was shortened by 6 bases and J by 4 bases, with 18 bases between the two germline ends. This CDR3 region has 15 residues. Germline CDR1 is SGHDN and CDR2 is FVKESK. CDR3 sequence: CASSPYVWAGTEAFF. In DNA, the CDR3 is TGTGCCAGCAGTCCTTACGTCTGGGCAGGCACTGAAGCTTTCTTT.

This clonotype appeared many times. This sequence joins TRBV29-1 and TRBJ1-1; possibly TRBD1 for D (6 bases). The CDR3 runs 13 residues. V was cut by 3 bases and J by 5 bases, with 13 bases left in between. Looked up from germline, CDR1 is SQVTM and CDR2 is ANQGSEA. This CDR3 is CSVEVRGGTEAFF. Written as DNA, the CDR3 is TGCAGCGTTGAGGTCAGGGGAGGAACTGAAGCTTTCTTT.

This clonotype was counted many times. This chain uses TRBV27 with TRBJ2-5; no clear D. Trimming stripped 2 bases from V and 2 bases from J, with 12 bases between. The CDR3 is 15 residues long. CDR1 and CDR2 (germline): MNHEY, SMNVEV (reference sequence). The CDR3 bases are TGTGCCAGCAGTTTAAGTCCGAATACACAAGAGACCCAGTACTTC. Translated: CASSLSPNTQETQYF.

This clonotype appeared many times. The chain recombines TRBV10-3 with TRBJ2-7; 7 positions match TRBD2. The CDR3 contains 15 residues. V dropped 3 bases and J dropped 5; count of bases not matched to a gene: 10. CDR1 ENHRY and CDR2 SYGVKD come from the germline V gene. The CDR3 spells CAISDPGLLAHEQYF. As DNA, the CDR3 is TGTGCCATCAGTGACCCGGGACTACTAGCGCACGAGCAGTACTTC.

This clonotype was counted at least ten times. This rearrangement joins TRBV30 to TRBJ2-2; 8 bases align to TRBD1. CDR1 GTSNPN and CDR2 SVGIG come from the germline V gene (reference sequence). J lost 6 bases, V lost 0 bases, and 6 bases had no gene match. The CDR3 runs 15 residues. CDR3 coding DNA: TGTGCCTGGAGTGTAACGTGGACAGGGTCCGGGGAGCTGTTTTTT. Its translation is CAWSVTWTGSGELFF.

The rearrangement joins TRBV10-1 to TRBJ1-1; D perhaps matches TRBD1 (6 bases). Per the germline V gene, CDR1 is WNHNN and CDR2 is SYGVQD (reference sequence). The CDR3 contains 15 residues. V was trimmed by 0 bases and J by 1 base, leaving 9 bases between them. CDR3 protein: CASSESRRGNTEAFF. DNA for the CDR3: TGCGCCAGCAGTGAGTCGCGCAGGGGGAACACTGAAGCTTTCTTT.